The following is a T cell receptor beta chain sequence with its context. The data were taken from a study of CD8 T cells in Susac syndrome. V lost 11 bases to trimming and J lost 5 bases, with 7 bases between them. The germline V gene encodes CDR1 LNHDA and CDR2 SQIVND (reference sequence). The CDR3 is made up of 11 amino acids. It was with random hexamers that roughly 0.5 to 1 ug RNA was reverse transcribed. In TCRdb, the immunoSEQ multiplex PCR reads were re-called with MiXCR into one record per CDR3 protein. The sample yields 95,000 to 150,000 distinct CDR3 sequences, just under 95% seen once. V usage is TRBV19 and J usage is TRBJ2-6; D is unclear. Sequenced: CD8+ T cells from PBMCs. The sequence derives from a human donor with Susac syndrome. The CDR3 sequence: CASAWANVLTF. As DNA, the CDR3 is TGTGCCTCGGCCTGGGCCAACGTCCTGACTTTC.